The entry that follows covers one T cell receptor (beta chain) sequence. As yet, its antigen is unknown. TCRdb reprocessed the 5' RACE reads via MiXCR and lists one record per CDR3 protein. The sample lists some 410,000 distinct CDR3 sequences, around 22% occurring once. These data originate in a study of T-cell memory formation after mild COVID-19. As for the study in general: There were largely donor-specific TCR clusters.

Per the germline V gene, CDR1 is LGHDT and CDR2 is YNNKEL (reference sequence). This CDR3 is 15 amino acids long. V lost 4 bases and J lost 1; bases outside the gene matches: 6. Study-level points and caveats: Clones contracting day 15 to 85 were balanced CD4/CD8; later expanders leaned CD4+. Within pre-infection memory, some responding clones were found, suggesting cross-reactive memory joined.

Material: PBMCs or a T cell subset sorted from them (not recorded which). The TCR originated in an adult woman who had mild COVID-19 (a few samples of this study predate the infection). Cell type and time point are not known. The V call is TRBV3-1, the J call TRBJ1-1; TRBD1 matches 7 bases. Written as DNA, the CDR3 is TGTGCCAGCAGCCGCAGGGGGACGACGAACACTGAAGCTTTCTTT. Amino acid sequence: CASSRRGTTNTEAFF.